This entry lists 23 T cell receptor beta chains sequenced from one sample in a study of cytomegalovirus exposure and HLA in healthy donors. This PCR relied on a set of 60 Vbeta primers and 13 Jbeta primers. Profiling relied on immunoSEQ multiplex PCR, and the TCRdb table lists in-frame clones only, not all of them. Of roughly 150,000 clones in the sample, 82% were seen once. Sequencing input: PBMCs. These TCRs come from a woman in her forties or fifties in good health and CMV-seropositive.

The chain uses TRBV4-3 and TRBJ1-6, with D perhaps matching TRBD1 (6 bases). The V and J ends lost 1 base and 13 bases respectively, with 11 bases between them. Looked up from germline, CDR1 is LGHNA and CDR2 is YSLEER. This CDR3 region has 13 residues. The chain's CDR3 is CASSQVGQSPLHF. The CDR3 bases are TGCGCCAGCAGCCAAGTCGGACAGTCTCCCCTCCACTTT.

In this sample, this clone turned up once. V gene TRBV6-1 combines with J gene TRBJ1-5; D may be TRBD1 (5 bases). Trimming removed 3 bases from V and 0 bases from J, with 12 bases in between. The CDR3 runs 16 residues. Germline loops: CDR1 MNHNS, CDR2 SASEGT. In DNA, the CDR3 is TGTGCCAGCAGTGAGAGACAGACATATAGCAATCAGCCCCAGCATTTT. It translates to CASSERQTYSNQPQHF.

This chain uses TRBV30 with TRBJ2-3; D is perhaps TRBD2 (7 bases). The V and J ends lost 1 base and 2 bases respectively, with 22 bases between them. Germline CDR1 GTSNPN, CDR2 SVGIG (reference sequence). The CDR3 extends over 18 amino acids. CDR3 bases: TGTGCCTGGAGTGCTGAAGGGTGGGGGGGGGCCACCACAGATACGCAGTATTTT. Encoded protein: CAWSAEGWGGATTDTQYF.

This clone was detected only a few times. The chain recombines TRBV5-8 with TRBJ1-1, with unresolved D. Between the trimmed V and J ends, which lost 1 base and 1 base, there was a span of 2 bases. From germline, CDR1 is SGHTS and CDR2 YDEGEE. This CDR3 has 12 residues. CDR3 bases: TGTGCCAGCAGCTTGCGGAACACTGAAGCTTTCTTT. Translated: CASSLRNTEAFF.

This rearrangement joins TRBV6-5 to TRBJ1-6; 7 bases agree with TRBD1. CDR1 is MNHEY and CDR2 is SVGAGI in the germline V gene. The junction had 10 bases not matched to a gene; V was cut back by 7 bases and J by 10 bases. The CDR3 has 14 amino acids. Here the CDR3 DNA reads TGTGCCAGCACCGTAAGCAGGGGGAGATCACCCCTCCACTTT. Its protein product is CASTVSRGRSPLHF.

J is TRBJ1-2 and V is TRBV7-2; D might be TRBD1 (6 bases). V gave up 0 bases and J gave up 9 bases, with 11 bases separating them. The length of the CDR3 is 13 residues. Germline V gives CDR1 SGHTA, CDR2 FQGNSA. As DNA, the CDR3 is TGTGCCAGCAGCTTAGCGGGGGCGCGTCGCTACACCTTC. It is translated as CASSLAGARRYTF. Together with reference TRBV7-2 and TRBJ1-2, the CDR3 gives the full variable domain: GAGVSQSPSNKVTEKGKDVELRCDPISGHTALYWYRQSLGQGLEFLIYFQGNSAPDKSGLPSDRFSAERTGGSVSTLTIQRTQQEDSAVYLCASSLAGARRYTFGSGTRLTVV.

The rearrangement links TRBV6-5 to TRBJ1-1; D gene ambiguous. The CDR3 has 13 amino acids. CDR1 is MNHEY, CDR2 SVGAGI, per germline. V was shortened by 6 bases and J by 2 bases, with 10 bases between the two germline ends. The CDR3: CASSSSDNTEAFF. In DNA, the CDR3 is TGTGCCAGCAGCTCTAGTGATAACACTGAAGCTTTCTTT.

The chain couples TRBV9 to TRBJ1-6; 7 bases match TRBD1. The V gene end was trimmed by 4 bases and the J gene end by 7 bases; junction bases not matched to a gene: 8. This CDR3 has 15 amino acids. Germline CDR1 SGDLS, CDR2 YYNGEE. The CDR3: CASSTQTGFNSPLHF. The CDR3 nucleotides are TGTGCCAGCAGCACCCAGACAGGGTTCAATTCACCCCTCCACTTT.

The chain's CDR3 is CASRQDIVSGNTIYF. The CDR3 DNA sequence: TGTGCCAGCAGGCAGGACATCGTCTCTGGAAACACCATATATTTT. The chain has TRBV2 and TRBJ1-3; D possibly corresponds to TRBD1 (5 bases). The length of the CDR3 is 15 residues. The ends were cut back, 6 bases at V and 0 bases at J, with 12 bases in the middle. CDR1 SNHLY and CDR2 FYNNEI come from the germline V gene.

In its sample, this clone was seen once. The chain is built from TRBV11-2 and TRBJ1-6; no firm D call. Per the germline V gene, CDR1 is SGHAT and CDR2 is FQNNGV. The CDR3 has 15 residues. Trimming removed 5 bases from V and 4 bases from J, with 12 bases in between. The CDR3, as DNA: TGTGCCAGCAGCCGGCAGGCAGAATATAATTCACCCCTCCACTTT. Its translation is CASSRQAEYNSPLHF.

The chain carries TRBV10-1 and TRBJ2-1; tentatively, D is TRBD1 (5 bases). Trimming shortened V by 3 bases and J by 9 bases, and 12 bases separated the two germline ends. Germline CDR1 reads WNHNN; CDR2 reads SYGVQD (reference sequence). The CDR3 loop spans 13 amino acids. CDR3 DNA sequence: TGCGCCAGCAGTGATCTGGGAAGGGGTGAGCAGTTCTTC. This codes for CASSDLGRGEQFF.

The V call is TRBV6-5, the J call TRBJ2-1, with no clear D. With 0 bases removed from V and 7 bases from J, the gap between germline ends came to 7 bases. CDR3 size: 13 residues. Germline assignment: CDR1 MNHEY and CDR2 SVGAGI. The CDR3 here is CASSYSQRNEQFF. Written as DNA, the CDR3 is TGTGCCAGCAGTTACTCTCAGAGGAATGAGCAGTTCTTC.

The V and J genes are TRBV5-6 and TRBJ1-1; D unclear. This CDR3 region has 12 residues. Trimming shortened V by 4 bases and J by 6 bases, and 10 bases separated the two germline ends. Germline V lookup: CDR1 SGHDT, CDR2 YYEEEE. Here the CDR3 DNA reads TGTGCCAGCAGCGAAGGTCGGGCTGAAGCTTTCTTT. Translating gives CASSEGRAEAFF.

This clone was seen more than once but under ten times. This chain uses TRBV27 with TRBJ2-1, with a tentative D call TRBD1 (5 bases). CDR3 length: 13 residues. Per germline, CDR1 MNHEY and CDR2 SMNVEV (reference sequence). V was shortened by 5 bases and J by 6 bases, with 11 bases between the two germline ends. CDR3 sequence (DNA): TGTGCCAGCAGTAGCGCAGGGTCCAATGAGCAGTTCTTC. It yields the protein CASSSAGSNEQFF.

The CDR3 DNA reads TGTGCCACCAGCAAGGAGGGGCGGATGTTTTTTACGCAGTATTTT. It yields the protein CATSKEGRMFFTQYF. The V gene is TRBV15, the J gene TRBJ2-3, with D maybe TRBD2 (6 bases). Germline V gives CDR1 LNHNV, CDR2 YYDKDF (reference sequence). This CDR3 is built from 15 residues. Trimming left V 4 bases short and J 8 bases short, with 19 bases between.

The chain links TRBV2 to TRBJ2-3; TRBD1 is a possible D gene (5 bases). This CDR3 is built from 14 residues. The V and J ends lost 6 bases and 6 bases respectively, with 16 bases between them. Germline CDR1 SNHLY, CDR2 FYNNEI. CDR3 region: CASSLRAGVDTQYF. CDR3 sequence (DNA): TGTGCCAGCAGCCTCAGGGCTGGGGTGGATACGCAGTATTTT. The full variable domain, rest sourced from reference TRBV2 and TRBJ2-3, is EPEVTQTPSHQVTQMGQEVILRCVPISNHLYFYWYRQILGQKVEFLVSFYNNEISEKSEIFDDQFSVERPDGSNFTLKIRSTKLEDSAMYFCASSLRAGVDTQYFGPGTRLTVL.

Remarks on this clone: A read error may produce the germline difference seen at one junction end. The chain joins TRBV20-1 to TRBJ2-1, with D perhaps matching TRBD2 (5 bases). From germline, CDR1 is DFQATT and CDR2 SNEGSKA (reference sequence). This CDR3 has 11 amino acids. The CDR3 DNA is TGCAGTGCTAGAGCGGGGAATGGGCAGTTCTTC. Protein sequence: CSARAGNGQFF.

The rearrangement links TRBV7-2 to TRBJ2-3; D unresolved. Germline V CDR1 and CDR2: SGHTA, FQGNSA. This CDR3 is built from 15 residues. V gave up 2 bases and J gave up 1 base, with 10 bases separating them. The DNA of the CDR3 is TGTGCCAGCAGCTTATTATCGGTTCGCACAGATACGCAGTATTTT. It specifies CASSLLSVRTDTQYF.

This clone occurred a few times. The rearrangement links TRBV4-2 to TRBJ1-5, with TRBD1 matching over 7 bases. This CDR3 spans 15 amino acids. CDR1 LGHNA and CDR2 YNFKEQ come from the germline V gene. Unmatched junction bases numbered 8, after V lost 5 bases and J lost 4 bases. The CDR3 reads CASSTQGEINQPQHF. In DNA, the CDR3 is TGTGCCAGCAGCACGCAGGGGGAAATAAATCAGCCCCAGCATTTT.

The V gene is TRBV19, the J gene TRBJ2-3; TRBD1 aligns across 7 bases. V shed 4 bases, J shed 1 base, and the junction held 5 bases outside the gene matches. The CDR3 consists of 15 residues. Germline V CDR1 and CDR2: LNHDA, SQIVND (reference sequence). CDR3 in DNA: TGTGCCAGTAGTAGACGCGACAGGGGCACAGATACGCAGTATTTT. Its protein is CASSRRDRGTDTQYF.

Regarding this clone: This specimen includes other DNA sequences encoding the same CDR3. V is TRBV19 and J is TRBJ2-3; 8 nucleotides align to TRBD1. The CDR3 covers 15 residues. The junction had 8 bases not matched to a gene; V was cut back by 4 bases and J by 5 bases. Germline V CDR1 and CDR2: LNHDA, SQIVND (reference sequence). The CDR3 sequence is CASSKPDRAGDTQYF. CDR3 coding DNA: TGTGCCAGTAGTAAGCCGGACAGGGCGGGAGATACGCAGTATTTT.

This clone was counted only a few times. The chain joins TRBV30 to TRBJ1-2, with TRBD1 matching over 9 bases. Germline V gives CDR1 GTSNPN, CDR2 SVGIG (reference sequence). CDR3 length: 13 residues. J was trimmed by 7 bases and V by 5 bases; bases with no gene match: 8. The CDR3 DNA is TGTGCCTGGGCCCCGGGACAGGGCGTTGGCTACACCTTC. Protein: CAWAPGQGVGYTF.

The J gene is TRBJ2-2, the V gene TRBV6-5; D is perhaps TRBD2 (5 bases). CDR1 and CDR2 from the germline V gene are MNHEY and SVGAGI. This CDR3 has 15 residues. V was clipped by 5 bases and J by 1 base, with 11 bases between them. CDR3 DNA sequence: TGTGCCAGCAGTCGAAACGGACTGAACACCGGGGAGCTGTTTTTT. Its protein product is CASSRNGLNTGELFF.